A selection of T cell receptor beta chains follows, all from one sample in a study of cytomegalovirus exposure and HLA in healthy donors. Some clones are missing from TCRdb's copy, which holds only in-frame ones; the method was immunoSEQ multiplex PCR. The sample lists 100,000 to 150,000 clones, around 82% occurring once. Sequenced input: PBMCs. Receptors were obtained from a man aged 30 to 45 in good health and CMV-seropositive. Each CDR3 is given with its conserved first and last residue. The D gene is left open where the match is weak. The size field is filled for only some rows; it gives once, few, many or a size class.

>TRBJ2-7|NA|TRBV6-1|TRBD2
TGTGCCAGTCGACTAGCGGGGGCCTACGAGCAGTACTTC
CASRLAGAYEQYF
>TRBJ1-4|NA|TRBV19|TRBD1
TGTGCCAGCCGGAAGGGACAGATTAATGAAAAACTGTTTTTT
CASRKGQINEKLFF
>TRBJ2-3|NA|TRBV28|TRBD2
TGTGCCAGCAGCCTGACTAGCCTCGCGGATACGCAGTATTTT
CASSLTSLADTQYF
>TRBJ1-3|NA|TRBV6-6|NA
TGTGCCAGCACCAAAGGGGAGGGATTTAAATATTTT
CASTKGEGFKYF
>TRBJ1-1|NA|TRBV29-1|NA
TGCAGCGTCGCCCCAGGGTCGATCACTGAAGCTTTCTTT
CSVAPGSITEAFF
>TRBJ1-2|NA|TRBV6-5|TRBD1
TGTGCCAGCAAACAGGGGGCGGTAGGCTACACCTTC
CASKQGAVGYTF
>TRBJ1-4|NA|TRBV10-1|TRBD1
TGCGCCAGCAGGAGAGGGGGCCGGGGGACTAATGAAAAACTGTTTTTT
CASRRGGRGTNEKLFF
>TRBJ2-5|NA|TRBV7-2|TRBD1
TGTGCCAGCAGCCCCCGGGACAGGGGAGCGGAGACCCAGTACTTC
CASSPRDRGAETQYF
>TRBJ2-7|NA|TRBV7-3|NA
TGTGCCAGCAGCTTAACAGCGGACTACGAGCAGTACTTC
CASSLTADYEQYF
>TRBJ2-1|few|TRBV10-3|NA
TGTGCCATCAGTGATGGACTGAGTGGTCACTATGAGCAGTTCTTC
CAISDGLSGHYEQFF
>TRBJ2-7|NA|TRBV19|NA
TGTGCCAGTAGTGCTCTAGCCAACTACGAGCAGTACTTC
CASSALANYEQYF
>TRBJ2-7|NA|TRBV6-6|TRBD2
TGTGCCAGCAGCTTGACTAGCGGGAGCTACGAGCAGTACTTC
CASSLTSGSYEQYF
>TRBJ2-1|NA|TRBV23-1|NA
TGCGCCAGCAGCCGTTTTAAGAGCTCCTACAATGAGCAGTTCTTC
CASSRFKSSYNEQFF
>TRBJ2-7|NA|TRBV7-2|NA
TGTGCCAGCAGCTCCCGGGGCGGAGCGGGTTATGACGAGCAGTACTTC
CASSSRGGAGYDEQYF
>TRBJ2-3|NA|TRBV4-2|NA
TGTGCCAGCAGCCTGGGGGTAGGGACAACTAGCACAGATACGCAGTATTTT
CASSLGVGTTSTDTQYF
>TRBJ2-1|NA|TRBV6-5|TRBD1
TGTGCCAGCAGTGGGACAGGGTTCGGTGAGCAGTTCTTC
CASSGTGFGEQFF
>TRBJ1-3|NA|TRBV5-5|NA
TGTGCCAGCACCCGAGGCGACAGCTCTGGAAACACCATATATTTT
CASTRGDSSGNTIYF
>TRBJ2-5|NA|TRBV6-6|TRBD1
TGTGCCAGCAGTTACCCGACAGGGGCGATTGAGACCCAGTACTTC
CASSYPTGAIETQYF
>TRBJ1-1|NA|TRBV19|NA
TGTGCCAGTAGTATATCCGAGTTGAACACTGAAGCTTTCTTT
CASSISELNTEAFF
>TRBJ2-6|NA|TRBV11-1|NA
TGTGCCAGCAGCCTGAGCTCTGGGGCCAACGTCCTGACTTTC
CASSLSSGANVLTF
>TRBJ1-5|NA|TRBV5-6|NA
TGTGCCAGCAGCTTGCTAGGGGGCAATCAGCCCCAGCATTTT
CASSLLGGNQPQHF
>TRBJ1-1|NA|TRBV27|NA
TGTGCCAGCAGTTTAGTTCGGGGGGACACTGAAGCTTTCTTT
CASSLVRGDTEAFF
>TRBJ2-6|NA|TRBV7-9|TRBD1
TGTGCCAGCAGCTCCCAGACAGGGTCTGGGGCCAACGTCCTGACTTTC
CASSSQTGSGANVLTF
>TRBJ2-3|NA|TRBV10-2|TRBD2
TGCGCCAGCAGTGAGTCCATAGCGGGACCTAGCACAGATACGCAGTATTTT
CASSESIAGPSTDTQYF
>TRBJ1-2|few|TRBV5-1|NA
TGCGCCAGCAGCTCGCCCTCAAGGGGCGATGGCTACACCTTC
CASSSPSRGDGYTF
>TRBJ2-1|NA|TRBV5-1|TRBD2
TGCGCCAGCCACTGGGGGGGGTCCTACAATGAGCAGTTCTTC
CASHWGGSYNEQFF
>TRBJ2-1|NA|TRBV7-9|TRBD1
TGTGCCAGCTTGAGGACAGGGGCTAGACGGGCTGCCAATGAGCAGTTCTTC
CASLRTGARRAANEQFF
>TRBJ2-3|NA|TRBV7-2|TRBD1
TGTGCCAGCAGCCCACTCCGGGGACAGGGGGCTCGTTTGGATACGCAGTATTTT
CASSPLRGQGARLDTQYF
>TRBJ1-2|NA|TRBV9|TRBD1
TGTGCCAGCAGCTCGCGCCGCATAACAGGGGCCTACACCTTC
CASSSRRITGAYTF
>TRBJ1-4|NA|TRBV5-1|NA
TGCGCCAGCAGCTTGGCCGTGGGGGCTGCAACTAATGAAAAACTGTTTTTT
CASSLAVGAATNEKLFF
>TRBJ1-5|NA|TRBV7-9|NA
TGTGCCAGCAGCCTTGGGCCGGGGAATGGCAATCAGCCCCAGCATTTT
CASSLGPGNGNQPQHF
>TRBJ2-5|NA|TRBV5-4|TRBD2
TGTGCCAGCAACCGCCTGTTAGCGGGAAAAGAGACCCAGTACTTC
CASNRLLAGKETQYF
>TRBJ2-3|NA|TRBV10-1|TRBD1
TGCGCCAGCAACTCCGGACAGGGAGCAGATACGCAGTATTTT
CASNSGQGADTQYF
>TRBJ1-4|NA|TRBV7-8|NA
TGTGCCACTACCTCCCTGGGCAGGGGTAATGAAAAACTGTTTTTT
CATTSLGRGNEKLFF
>TRBJ1-2|NA|TRBV19|NA
TGTGCCAGTAGTCCCACAGGGAGAATCTTTGGCTACACCTTC
CASSPTGRIFGYTF
>TRBJ2-5|once|TRBV4-2|NA
TGTGCCAGCAGCCGGGCCAGGGAAGGAGAGACCCAGTACTTC
CASSRAREGETQYF
>TRBJ2-1|NA|TRBV30|TRBD2
TGTGCCTGGAGTGGGGAGGGGCGGGGAAGGAACCTTGCCTACAATGAGCAGTTCTTC
CAWSGEGRGRNLAYNEQFF
>TRBJ2-1|few|TRBV9|TRBD2
TGTGCCAGCAGCGGTCTAGCGGGAGGGCCTCTCTCCCACAATGAGCAGTTCTTC
CASSGLAGGPLSHNEQFF
>TRBJ1-1|NA|TRBV27|NA
TGTGCCAGCAGTTCAGGGGAGACGAACACTGAAGCTTTCTTT
CASSSGETNTEAFF
>TRBJ2-1|NA|TRBV4-2|TRBD2
TGTGCCAGCAGCCAAGATTTGGGTAGCGGGGGCGGGGAGCAGTTCTTC
CASSQDLGSGGGEQFF
>TRBJ2-4|NA|TRBV4-2|TRBD1
TGTGCCAGCAGCCAGGCCCGGGACAGGGGAGACATTCAGTACTTC
CASSQARDRGDIQYF
>TRBJ2-6|NA|TRBV9|TRBD1
TGTGCCAGCAGCGTAGATTGGCAGGGGGACGGGGCCAACGTCCTGACTTTC
CASSVDWQGDGANVLTF
>TRBJ2-6|NA|TRBV18|TRBD1
TGTGCCAGCTCACCGCCCGGGACAGGGGTTGCCGGGGCCAACGTCCTGACTTTC
CASSPPGTGVAGANVLTF
>TRBJ1-2|NA|TRBV18|NA
TGTGCCAGCTCACGAGGGGACATGGAGGGCTACACCTTC
CASSRGDMEGYTF
>TRBJ2-7|NA|TRBV6-5|NA
TGTGCCAGCAGTTACTCGGAGGGATCCGAGCAGTACTTC
CASSYSEGSEQYF
>TRBJ2-7|NA|TRBV4-1|TRBD1
TGCGCCAGCAGCCAAGAGTACGGGACAGTGAGCTCCTACGAGCAGTACTTC
CASSQEYGTVSSYEQYF
>TRBJ2-5|NA|TRBV7-8|TRBD2
TGTGCCAGCAGTCTGGGGGGGATAACTGTTAAAGAGACCCAGTACTTC
CASSLGGITVKETQYF
>TRBJ1-1|NA|TRBV11-3|NA
TGTGCCAGCAGCTTAGATTCAGGGGCCGGCGCTGAAGCTTTCTTT
CASSLDSGAGAEAFF
>TRBJ2-3|NA|TRBV4-1|TRBD1
TGCGCCAGCAGCCAGACAGGGGCCGATACGCAGTATTTT
CASSQTGADTQYF
>TRBJ1-3|NA|TRBV30|NA
TGTGCCTGGAGACTGTCTGTCGGGAACACCATATATTTT
CAWRLSVGNTIYF
>TRBJ1-5|NA|TRBV27|NA
TGTGCCAGCAGTTTAGGTCGGTATCCCCTCGGGCCCCAGCATTTT
CASSLGRYPLGPQHF
>TRBJ2-5|NA|TRBV29-1|TRBD2
TGCAGCGTTGAGTTCCTAGCGGGAGGAGAGACCCAGTACTTC
CSVEFLAGGETQYF
>TRBJ2-2|NA|TRBV7-9|NA
TGTGCCAGCAGCTCCCAGTATCCCGGGGAGCTGTTTTTT
CASSSQYPGELFF